Listed here are 30 T cell receptor beta chains from one sample, sequenced in a study of a mutant IDH1 vaccine in newly diagnosed glioma. Antigen specificity for these receptors is unknown. The time point was: week 35, safety follow-up. Vaccination comprised doses that each held 300 ug of mutant IDH1 20-mer peptide, plus topical imiquimod. Method: immunoSEQ multiplex PCR; TCRdb's copy keeps in-frame clones and lacks some. The table records tens of thousands of clones, more than 70% of them present only once. The input for sequencing was PBMCs, taken from a glioma patient whose treatment included an IDH1 peptide vaccine. Every receptor here comes from a woman in her 40s with glioma.

This sequence joins TRBV13 and TRBJ2-2; D might be TRBD1 (6 bases). The CDR3 length is 16 residues. V lost 5 bases to trimming and J lost 8 bases, with 21 bases between them. The germline CDR1 and CDR2 sequences are PRHDT and FYEKMQ (reference sequence). CDR3 sequence reads: CASSQDPGASRGELFF. In nucleotides, the CDR3 is TGTGCCAGCAGCCAGGATCCAGGGGCGTCCCGGGGGGAGCTGTTTTTT.

A single count supports this clone. This chain links TRBV27 with TRBJ2-7; 7 bases map to TRBD1. Germline CDR1 reads MNHEY; CDR2 reads SMNVEV (reference sequence). The CDR3 length is 12 residues. Losses at the gene ends were 2 bases for V and 6 bases for J; bases not matched to a gene: 1. CDR3 residues: CASSLTGVEQYF. In nucleotides, the CDR3 is TGTGCCAGCAGTTTAACAGGGGTCGAGCAGTACTTC.

The rearrangement links TRBV19 to TRBJ1-5, with TRBD1 as a possible D gene (5 bases). CDR1 LNHDA and CDR2 SQIVND come from the germline V gene (reference sequence). V lost 1 base, J lost 6 bases, and 7 bases lay in between. The CDR3 is 13 residues long. CDR3 nucleotides: TGTGCCAGTAGTATAGGGGGCGGTCAGCCCCAGCATTTT. This codes for CASSIGGGQPQHF.

This rearrangement joins TRBV5-1 to TRBJ1-1; D might be TRBD1 (6 bases). Germline V lookup: CDR1 SGHRS, CDR2 YFSETQ. Trimming pared 0 bases from V and 5 bases from J, leaving 14 bases between. The CDR3 contains 15 residues. The CDR3 nucleotides read TGCGCCAGCAGCTTGGCCAGGGGTGTCCCGACTGAAGCTTTCTTT. Encoded protein: CASSLARGVPTEAFF.

The V call is TRBV30, the J call TRBJ2-3; D is ambiguous. This CDR3 region has 17 residues. Per germline, CDR1 GTSNPN and CDR2 SVGIG (reference sequence). Between the trimmed V and J ends, which lost 0 bases and 1 base, there was a span of 17 bases. Written as DNA, the CDR3 is TGTGCCTGGAGTGTAGGGAACTCTAGGTCGGGCACAGATACGCAGTATTTT. Its protein product is CAWSVGNSRSGTDTQYF.

V is TRBV30 and J is TRBJ2-3, with 8 bases lining up with TRBD1. This CDR3 contains 15 residues. The V segment lost 3 bases and the J segment 4 bases; nucleotides outside the gene matches: 9. The germline V gene encodes CDR1 GTSNPN and CDR2 SVGIG (reference sequence). CDR3 sequence (DNA): TGTGCCTGGAGGGCAGGGGGCGCACCCCCAGATACGCAGTATTTT. It encodes CAWRAGGAPPDTQYF.

The chain recombines TRBV6-5 with TRBJ2-1, with D perhaps matching TRBD2 (5 bases). The CDR3 extends over 13 amino acids. Germline V lookup: CDR1 MNHEY, CDR2 SVGAGI. V was cut by 2 bases and J by 3 bases, with 5 bases left in between. The CDR3 region has the DNA TGTGCCAGCAGTTACGGACTCTACAATGAGCAGTTCTTC. This gives the protein CASSYGLYNEQFF.

The chain couples TRBV4-3 to TRBJ1-1; D is undetermined. V shed 0 bases and J shed 10 bases, with 18 bases lying between them. The V gene's germline CDR1 is LGHNA and CDR2 YSLEER. CDR3 length: 15 amino acids. CDR3 in amino acids: CASSQDRTSIIGAFF. The CDR3 nucleotides read TGCGCCAGCAGCCAAGATAGGACCAGCATTATTGGAGCTTTCTTT.

This clone was seen a few times. This chain uses TRBV7-6 with TRBJ2-1, with 7 bases lining up with TRBD2. Per germline, CDR1 SGHVS and CDR2 FNYEAQ. The length of the CDR3 is 17 residues. V dropped 1 base and J dropped 4; count of bases not matched to a gene: 10. The CDR3 spells CASSLGGGPIGYNEQFF. CDR3 in DNA: TGTGCCAGCAGCTTAGGGGGAGGGCCTATCGGATACAATGAGCAGTTCTTC.

V usage is TRBV4-1 and J usage is TRBJ2-2; TRBD2 matches at 9 bases. The V segment lost 2 bases and the J segment 5 bases; nucleotides outside the gene matches: 9. This CDR3 is built from 17 residues. Germline assignment: CDR1 MGHRA and CDR2 YSYEKL. The CDR3 loop reads CASSQPYSGRGTGELFF. Here the CDR3 DNA reads TGCGCCAGCAGCCAACCATATAGCGGGAGAGGGACCGGGGAGCTGTTTTTT.

The chain couples TRBV18 to TRBJ1-3; D uncertain. Per germline, CDR1 KGHSH and CDR2 LQKENI. CDR3 length equals 13 residues. V was shortened by 2 bases and J by 0 bases, with 2 bases between the two germline ends. The CDR3 spells CASSPSSGNTIYF. The CDR3 bases are TGTGCCAGCTCACCATCCTCTGGAAACACCATATATTTT. Drawing the rest from reference TRBV18 and TRBJ1-3, the complete variable domain is NAGVMQNPRHLVRRRGQEARLRCSPMKGHSHVYWYRQLPEEGLKFMVYLQKENIIDESGMPKERFSAEFPKEGPSILRIQQVVRGDSAAYFCASSPSSGNTIYFGEGSWLTVV.

The V and J genes are TRBV6-5 and TRBJ2-7; 8 nucleotides match TRBD2. The CDR3 runs to 13 residues. Trimming at V came to 8 bases and at J to 3 bases, leaving 6 bases not matched to a gene. Germline CDR1 reads MNHEY; CDR2 reads SVGAGI. The chain's CDR3 is CASRRGANYEQYF. DNA of the CDR3: TGTGCCAGCCGGCGGGGGGCGAACTACGAGCAGTACTTC.

V and J are TRBV5-4 and TRBJ2-1; 7 bases are a match to TRBD2. Per the germline V gene, CDR1 is SGHNT and CDR2 is YYREEE (reference sequence). The CDR3 is made up of 17 amino acids. The J segment lost 2 bases and the V segment lost 2 bases, leaving 10 bases of the junction unmatched. CDR3 residues: CASSLPPTSTTYNEQFF. DNA for the CDR3: TGTGCCAGCAGCTTACCTCCGACTAGCACAACCTACAATGAGCAGTTCTTC.

Of note for this clone: The sample carries other DNA sequences with the same CDR3. The chain joins TRBV6-5 to TRBJ1-1; the D gene is possibly TRBD1 (5 bases). Trimming pared 1 base from V and 1 base from J, leaving 10 bases between. The CDR3 is 15 residues long. Germline loops: CDR1 MNHEY, CDR2 SVGAGI. The chain's CDR3 is CASSYFRGGNTEAFF. The CDR3 bases are TGTGCCAGCAGTTACTTCCGGGGGGGGAACACTGAAGCTTTCTTT.

CDR3 DNA: TGTGCCTGGAGTGTATCTCGAAGGAACTATGGCTACACCTTC. Protein: CAWSVSRRNYGYTF. The rearrangement uses TRBV30 and TRBJ1-2, with no clear D. The CDR3 is 14 residues long. V dropped 0 bases and J dropped 2 bases, with 10 bases sitting between them. CDR1 GTSNPN and CDR2 SVGIG come from the germline V gene (reference sequence).

This chain links TRBV6-4 with TRBJ1-2, with 9 bases matching TRBD1. CDR1 is MRHNA, CDR2 SNTAGT, per germline. The CDR3 length is 16 residues. V was clipped by 4 bases and J by 3 bases; unmatched bases: 9. The CDR3 coding sequence is TGTGCCAGCAGTGTCCCCCAGGGACAGGGAGACTATGGCTACACCTTC. Residues: CASSVPQGQGDYGYTF.

The V gene is TRBV7-9, the J gene TRBJ2-5; 8 positions match TRBD2. J gave up 0 bases and V 1 base, and 4 bases lay outside the gene matches. The V gene's germline CDR1 is SEHNR and CDR2 FQNEAQ (reference sequence). The CDR3 loop spans 16 amino acids. CDR3 region: CASSLVPGLDQETQYF. CDR3 sequence (DNA): TGTGCCAGCAGCTTAGTCCCGGGACTAGACCAAGAGACCCAGTACTTC.

The chain couples TRBV29-1 to TRBJ1-1; D not certain. The V gene's germline CDR1 is SQVTM and CDR2 ANQGSEA. This CDR3 comprises 14 residues. The V end was cut by 6 bases, the J end by 2 bases, with 16 bases between. CDR3 sequence (DNA): TGCAGCGTCCTTACACCTTCACCAAACACTGAAGCTTTCTTT. This sequence encodes CSVLTPSPNTEAFF.

The J gene is TRBJ2-1, the V gene TRBV2, with a possible D match to TRBD1 (7 bases). This CDR3 comprises 15 residues. V lost 7 bases and J 7 bases, leaving 20 bases between the germline ends. CDR1 and CDR2 (germline): SNHLY, FYNNEI. The DNA for the CDR3 is TGTGCCAGCACCCAGGAGGGCAGGGGGTGGAATGAGCAGTTCTTC. Translated, it gives CASTQEGRGWNEQFF. The whole variable domain, remainder taken from reference TRBV2 and TRBJ2-1, is EPEVTQTPSHQVTQMGQEVILRCVPISNHLYFYWYRQILGQKVEFLVSFYNNEISEKSEIFDDQFSVERPDGSNFTLKIRSTKLEDSAMYFCASTQEGRGWNEQFFGPGTRLTVL.

The rearrangement joins TRBV5-1 to TRBJ2-1, with D perhaps matching TRBD1 or TRBD2 (6 bases each). This CDR3 has 14 residues. V gave up 0 bases and J gave up 9 bases, with 13 bases separating them. Per germline, CDR1 SGHRS and CDR2 YFSETQ. The CDR3 loop reads CASSLERGAIEQFF. CDR3 nucleotide sequence: TGCGCCAGCAGCTTGGAGAGGGGGGCTATTGAGCAGTTCTTC.

The chain uses TRBV4-2 and TRBJ1-4, with D perhaps matching TRBD1 (5 bases). Trimming shortened V by 0 bases and J by 6 bases, and 11 bases separated the two germline ends. This CDR3 comprises 15 residues. CDR1 LGHNA and CDR2 YNFKEQ come from the germline V gene. CDR3 amino acids: CASSQDEGPHEKLFF. CDR3 nucleotides: TGTGCCAGCAGCCAAGATGAGGGGCCGCATGAAAAACTGTTTTTT.

The chain uses TRBV6-1 and TRBJ1-5, with unresolved D. V lost 5 bases to trimming and J lost 1 base, with 15 bases between them. Germline V gives CDR1 MNHNS, CDR2 SASEGT. The CDR3 consists of 16 residues. CDR3 bases: TGTGCCAGCAGTAAAGGGAGGGATCGGAGCAATCAGCCCCAGCATTTT. Its translation is CASSKGRDRSNQPQHF.

The rearrangement links TRBV2 to TRBJ1-2; D remains unclear. V was trimmed by 5 bases and J by 2 bases, leaving 12 bases between them. Germline values: CDR1 SNHLY, CDR2 FYNNEI. The CDR3 totals 14 residues. CDR3 nucleotides: TGTGCCAGCAGTAGGAGAGACACCAACTATGGCTACACCTTC. Amino acids: CASSRRDTNYGYTF.

V and J are TRBV6-5 and TRBJ2-1, with 10 bases matching TRBD2. The CDR3 is made up of 16 amino acids. Germline assignment: CDR1 MNHEY and CDR2 SVGAGI. Germline trimming cut 0 bases from V and 6 bases from J; bases unmatched to any gene: 5. The DNA of the CDR3 is TGTGCCAGCAGTTACTCTGCTAGCGGGGGAATCAATGAGCAGTTCTTC. It translates to CASSYSASGGINEQFF.

This rearrangement joins TRBV28 to TRBJ1-2; a possible D gene is TRBD1 (6 bases). Looked up from germline, CDR1 is MDHEN and CDR2 is SYDVKM. The CDR3 is made up of 14 amino acids. The V gene lost 2 bases and the J gene lost 7 bases, with 14 bases spanning the gap. The CDR3 loop reads CASSLVGGPGGYTF. CDR3 nucleotide sequence: TGTGCCAGCAGTTTAGTTGGGGGGCCTGGTGGCTACACCTTC.

In its sample, this clone was seen once. This chain joins TRBV27 and TRBJ2-4, with 8 positions matching TRBD1. Germline V gene data show CDR1 as MNHEY and CDR2 as SMNVEV (reference sequence). There are 13 residues in the CDR3. V lost 7 bases and J lost 6; bases outside the gene matches: 5. CDR3 region: CASTDRASNIQYF. In DNA, the CDR3 is TGTGCCAGCACGGACAGGGCATCAAACATTCAGTACTTC.

The chain has TRBV5-5 and TRBJ1-5; the D is unclear. The germline V and J ends were trimmed by 5 bases and 2 bases, with 14 bases remaining between them. Germline assignment: CDR1 SGHKS and CDR2 YYEKEE (reference sequence). This CDR3 contains 15 residues. The CDR3 sequence: CASRKGPIGNQPQHF. DNA of the CDR3: TGTGCCAGCAGGAAAGGGCCCATTGGCAATCAGCCCCAGCATTTT.

The chain is built from TRBV10-1 and TRBJ2-7; 11 positions agree with TRBD1. CDR1 and CDR2 from the germline V gene are WNHNN and SYGVQD (reference sequence). The CDR3 totals 15 residues. J lost 0 bases, V lost 7 bases, and 5 bases had no gene match. In DNA form, the CDR3 reads TGCGCCAGCAACCTGGACAGGGGGCTCTCCTACGAGCAGTACTTC. Its protein product is CASNLDRGLSYEQYF.

The rearrangement links TRBV5-6 to TRBJ1-1, with a tentative D call TRBD1 (5 bases). Per germline, CDR1 SGHDT and CDR2 YYEEEE. The V and J ends lost 0 bases and 1 base respectively, with 7 bases between them. The CDR3 spans 14 residues. CDR3 region: CASSLGQKNTEAFF. CDR3 nucleotide sequence: TGTGCCAGCAGCTTGGGACAGAAGAACACTGAAGCTTTCTTT.

This chain uses TRBV29-1 with TRBJ2-1, with no clear D. The CDR3 spans 12 residues. The V gene's germline CDR1 is SQVTM and CDR2 ANQGSEA. The CDR3 loop reads CRIESSYNEQFF. The CDR3 DNA reads as TGCAGGATTGAGAGCTCCTACAATGAGCAGTTCTTC.